This T cell receptor beta chain was recorded in a study of early T cells in non-severe SARS-CoV-2 infection. Study-level background: Chains from this unsorted whole-blood bulk RNA could not be paired.

The CDR3 length is 15 residues. Germline trimming cut 1 base from V and 7 bases from J; bases unmatched to any gene: 6. Germline V gene sequence: CDR1 SGHKS, CDR2 YYEKEE (reference sequence). The library protocol tagged individual cDNA molecules with unique molecular identifiers. A single record per CDR3 protein comes from TCRdb applying MiXCR to the 5' RACE reads. Here the sample spans 70,000 or so distinct CDR3 sequences, about 9.4% being singletons. This clonotype was observed a single time. The sequencing used whole blood, collected at baseline. This receptor was identified in an adult who was a healthcare worker with PCR-confirmed SARS-CoV-2 infection or an uninfected control (not recorded which). The V and J genes are TRBV5-5 and TRBJ2-1; 9 bases line up with TRBD2. CDR3 bases: TGTGCCAGCAGCTTGAGTCTAGCGGGGATTAATGAGCAGTTCTTC. This codes for CASSLSLAGINEQFF.